This T cell receptor (beta chain) derives from a study of blood T cells in healthy people across ages. This clonotype was picked up a small number of times. Its matching antigen is unknown. An end of the junction differs from the germline gene, which may be a read error. Then a second PCR, running about 6 to 11 cycles, was carried out with a sample-barcoded 5' primer and a J-beta primer mix. TCRdb ran MiXCR on the 5' RACE reads and lists one entry per CDR3 protein. The table lists 750,000 to 1,000,000 distinct CDR3 sequences, 25% to 35% of them singletons. Overall study findings and caveats: For the donors, CMV status was unknown and possibly confounded expanded clonotype changes.

Germline CDR1 LGHNA, CDR2 YNFKEQ. The CDR3 has 16 amino acids. A further study also used this sample, focusing on T cells of mothers and their children. That paper states: Three healthy Caucasian mothers served as donors, and their six children did as well.

Material: blood. This sequence was found in a middle-aged woman in good health. The chain links TRBV4-2 to TRBJ2-1, with 12 bases identical to TRBD2. In DNA, the CDR3 is TGTGCCAGCAGCCAAGTACTAGCGGGGGGTAACAATGAGCGGTTCTTC. Protein product: CASSQVLAGGNNERFF.